The clone carrying this T cell receptor (beta chain) was counted a few times. The authors' processing: Estimates of nucleated cell counts were drawn from the amplification of reference gene primers. Method: immunoSEQ multiplex PCR; TCRdb's copy keeps in-frame clones and lacks some. That table gives V, J and clone size, and the DNA gave D and trimming. Among around 130,000 clones, approximately 83% were seen once, and the ten largest hold 4% to 5.5%. The data derive from a study of blood T cell repertoires in COVID-19. About the research overall: Samples of COVID-19 (acute and convalescent) were obtained from the United States, Italy and Spain. T cells, B-cell-depleted T cells, or PBMCs provided the cDNA or gDNA that served as material.

This CDR3 has 12 amino acids. V was clipped by 6 bases and J by 6 bases; unmatched bases: 7. Germline V gene lookup returns CDR1 SQVTM and CDR2 ANQGSEA. Material: peripheral blood. This chain links TRBV29-1 with TRBJ1-2, with 7 bases lining up with TRBD1. This receptor was taken from a woman in her seventies with acute or convalescent COVID-19. The CDR3 nucleotides are TGCAGCGTGGGGACAGTTTATGATGGCTACACCTTC. Its translation: CSVGTVYDGYTF.